These T cell receptor beta chains were read from a single sample in a study of Ad26.COV2.S vaccination and SARS-CoV-2 variants. Only in-frame clones appear in the TCRdb table, and some are missing; sequencing was by immunoSEQ multiplex PCR. The sample shows some 250,000 clones, 70% to 90% of them seen only once. The input for sequencing was peripheral blood, taken in a trial of Ad26.COV2.S vaccine versus placebo. The receptors here all came from a person aged 18 to 59 who received the Ad26.COV2.S COVID-19 vaccine or a placebo. Each CDR3 is given with its conserved first and last residue. Each record gives: CDR3 length, V gene, J gene, D gene, clone size, CDR3 protein, CDR3 DNA. D genes are given only for firm matches. Expanded clones get a size class; other rows say once, few or many, or leave the size out.

17	TRBV4-3	TRBJ1-4	TRBD1	NA	CASSQGQGARTNEKLFF	TGCGCCAGCAGCCAAGGACAGGGGGCTAGGACGAATGAAAAACTGTTTTTT
15	TRBV5-6	TRBJ1-1	TRBD1	once	CASSLWDRINTEAFF	TGTGCCAGCAGCCTTTGGGACAGGATTAACACTGAAGCTTTCTTT
14	TRBV6-2/TRBV6-3	TRBJ2-2	NA	NA	CASSYQAGTGELFF	TGTGCCAGCAGTTACCAGGCGGGGACCGGGGAGCTGTTTTTT
14	TRBV9	TRBJ1-5	NA	few	CASSVGPGGQPQHF	TGTGCCAGCAGCGTAGGACCGGGAGGTCAGCCCCAGCATTTT
13	TRBV7-9	TRBJ1-2	TRBD1	NA	CASSSQGALGYTF	TGTGCCAGCAGCTCACAGGGGGCGCTGGGCTACACCTTC
17	TRBV5-1	TRBJ1-4	TRBD1	NA	CASSPGTGGAWSEKLFF	TGCGCCAGCAGCCCCGGGACAGGGGGCGCTTGGAGTGAAAAACTGTTTTTT
17	TRBV7-2	TRBJ1-4	NA	NA	CASSLGQTHTTNEKLFF	TGTGCCAGCAGCTTAGGTCAAACACACACAACTAATGAAAAACTGTTTTTT
14	TRBV15	TRBJ1-1	NA	few	CATSSLGGGTEAFF	TGTGCCACCAGCAGTCTCGGGGGTGGCACTGAAGCTTTCTTT
13	TRBV4-2	TRBJ1-1	NA	NA	CASSSGTAGVAFF	TGTGCCAGCAGCTCGGGGACTGCCGGCGTAGCTTTCTTT
14	TRBV29-1	TRBJ1-1	NA	NA	CSARGPTVNTEAFF	TGCAGTGCGCGGGGGCCGACGGTGAACACTGAAGCTTTCTTT
17	TRBV18	TRBJ2-2	NA	NA	CASSPRSKHPNTGELFF	TGTGCCAGCTCACCACGGAGTAAGCATCCGAACACCGGGGAGCTGTTTTTT
15	TRBV28	TRBJ2-2	NA	NA	CASSSGTHVSGELFF	TGTGCCAGCAGTTCCGGGACTCATGTTTCCGGGGAGCTGTTTTTT
14	TRBV6-5	TRBJ2-5	NA	NA	CASSGPGSQETQYF	TGTGCCAGCTCCGGCCCGGGCAGCCAAGAGACCCAGTACTTC
15	TRBV19	TRBJ1-4	NA	NA	CASSPLLRGHEKLFF	TGTGCCAGTAGTCCGCTACTCCGGGGCCATGAAAAACTGTTTTTT
16	TRBV2	TRBJ1-4	NA	NA	CASSEINRALEEKLFF	TGTGCCAGCTCGGAAATAAACAGGGCCTTAGAGGAAAAACTGTTTTTT
16	TRBV7-3	TRBJ2-5	TRBD2	NA	CASSSMTSGVQETQYF	TGTGCCAGCAGCTCGATGACTAGCGGGGTACAAGAGACCCAGTACTTC
16	TRBV18	TRBJ2-5	NA	NA	CASSPPLGGPQETQYF	TGTGCCAGCTCACCACCCCTCGGGGGGCCCCAAGAGACCCAGTACTTC
13	TRBV5-1	TRBJ1-1	NA	NA	CASSLDTGTEAFF	TGCGCCAGCAGCTTGGATACAGGGACTGAAGCTTTCTTT
15	TRBV7-2	TRBJ1-5	NA	NA	CASSSDTLRSQPQHF	TGTGCCAGCAGTTCGGACACCCTACGGAGTCAGCCCCAGCATTTT
15	TRBV5-1	TRBJ1-6	NA	few	CASSRDWAQGSPLHF	TGCGCCAGCAGCCGCGACTGGGCCCAGGGTTCACCCCTCCACTTT
17	TRBV7-8	TRBJ2-6	TRBD1	NA	CASSPRWTGPGANVLTF	TGTGCCAGCAGCCCACGATGGACAGGGCCTGGGGCCAACGTCCTGACTTTC
15	TRBV4-1	TRBJ2-1	TRBD2	once	CASSQSAGEPSEQFF	TGCGCCAGCAGCCAATCTGCGGGAGAACCCAGTGAGCAGTTCTTC
15	TRBV5-4	TRBJ2-5	TRBD2	NA	CASSLLAGAQETQYF	TGTGCCAGCAGCTTGCTAGCGGGCGCCCAAGAGACCCAGTACTTC
14	TRBV28	TRBJ1-5	NA	once	CASSPPGGNQPQHF	TGTGCCAGCAGCCCCCCTGGGGGCAATCAGCCCCAGCATTTT
14	TRBV3-1/TRBV3-2	TRBJ1-1	NA	NA	CASSQRGQGRSAFF	TGTGCCAGCAGCCAAAGGGGACAAGGACGATCAGCTTTCTTT
13	TRBV12-3/TRBV12-4	TRBJ1-5	NA	NA	CASSLRRDQPQHF	TGTGCCAGCAGTTTACGACGTGATCAGCCCCAGCATTTT
17	TRBV3-1/TRBV3-2	TRBJ2-1	TRBD1	NA	CASSQGQGPSSYNEQFF	TGTGCCAGCAGCCAGGGACAGGGACCAAGCTCCTACAATGAGCAGTTCTTC